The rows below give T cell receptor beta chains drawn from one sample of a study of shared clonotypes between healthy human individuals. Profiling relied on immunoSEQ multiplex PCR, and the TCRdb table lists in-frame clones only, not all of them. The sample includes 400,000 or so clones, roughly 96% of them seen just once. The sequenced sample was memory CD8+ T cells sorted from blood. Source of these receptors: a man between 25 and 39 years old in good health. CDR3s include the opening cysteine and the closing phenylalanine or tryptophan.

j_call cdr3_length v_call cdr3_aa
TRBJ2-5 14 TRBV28 CASSLTSIQETQYF
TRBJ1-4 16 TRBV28 CASSRNTGGPGLKLFF
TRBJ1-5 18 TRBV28 CASSLLRAIWYSNQPQHF
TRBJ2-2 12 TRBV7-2 CASSLGIRELFF
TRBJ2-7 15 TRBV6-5 CASRLRGAWGYEQYF
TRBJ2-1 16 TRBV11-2 CASSLVYPGFGNEQFF
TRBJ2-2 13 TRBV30 CAWWDRAPGELFF
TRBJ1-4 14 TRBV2 CASTLGAAYEKLFF
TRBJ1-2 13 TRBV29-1 CSVETSDNYGYTF
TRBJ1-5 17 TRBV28 CASSLFKGQGVNQPQHF
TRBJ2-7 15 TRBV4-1 CASSQGIGSPYEQYF
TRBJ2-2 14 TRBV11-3 CASSLYANTGELFF
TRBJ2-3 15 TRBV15 CATSRLGPSTDTQYF
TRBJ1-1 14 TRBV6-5 CASTGQGWNTEAFF
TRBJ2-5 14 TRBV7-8 CASSLGGRSGTQYF
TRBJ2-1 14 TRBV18 CASSRRDTYNEQFF
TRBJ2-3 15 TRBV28 CASSLQGLGADTQYF
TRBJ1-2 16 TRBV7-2 CASSFPSDRYGYGYTF
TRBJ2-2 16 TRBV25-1 CASSATSGRNTGELFF
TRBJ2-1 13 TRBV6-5 CASSADFYNEQFF
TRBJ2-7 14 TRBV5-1 CASSLAAGSYEQYF
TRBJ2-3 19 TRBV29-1 CSVEDMLSLTAISTDTQYF
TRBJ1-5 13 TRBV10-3 CAISRGGDQPQHF
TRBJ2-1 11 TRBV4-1 CASSQDFEQFF
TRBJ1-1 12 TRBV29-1 CSVEPGGTEAFF
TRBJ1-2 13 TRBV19 CASSQGLNYGYTF
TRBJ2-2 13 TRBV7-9 CASSFTSTGELFF
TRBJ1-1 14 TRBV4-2 CASSQYAGGTEAFF
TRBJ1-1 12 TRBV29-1 CSVRRLDAEAFF
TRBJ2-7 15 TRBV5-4 CASSPGNGGLNEQYF
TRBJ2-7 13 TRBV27 CATAGLAGYEQYF
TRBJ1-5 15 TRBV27 CASSLFDRKNQPQHF
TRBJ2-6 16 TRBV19 CASTYRKGSGANVLTF
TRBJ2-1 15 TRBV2 CASRGQGGTYNEQFF
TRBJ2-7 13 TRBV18 CASSPPGHYEQYF
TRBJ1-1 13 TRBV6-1 CASTLVLNTEAFF
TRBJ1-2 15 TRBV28 CASKRGDRFNNGYTF
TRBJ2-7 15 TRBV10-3 CAISESSQASYEQYF
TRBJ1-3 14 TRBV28 CASSFGTGGNTIYF
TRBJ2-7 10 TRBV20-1 CSASLPEQYF
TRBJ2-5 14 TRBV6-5 CASSHNRGGETQYF
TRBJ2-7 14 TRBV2 CASRGTSGVYEQYF
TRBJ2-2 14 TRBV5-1 CASSLRTNTGELFF
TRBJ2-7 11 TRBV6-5 CASSGGWEQYF
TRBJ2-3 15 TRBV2 CASSVPSGSTDTQYF
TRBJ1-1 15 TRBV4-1 CASSQTRGANTEAFF
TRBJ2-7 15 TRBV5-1 CASKRLPGLVYEQYF
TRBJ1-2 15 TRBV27 CASSPSWTVNYGYTF